This T cell receptor (beta chain) was recorded in a study of T cells in Graves' hyperthyroidism and ophthalmopathy. The CDR3 is 13 amino acids. The V end was cut by 3 bases, the J end by 3 bases, with 8 bases between. Germline V gene sequence: CDR1 LGHNA, CDR2 YSLEER. The CDR3 regions of TCR beta were amplified from RNA transcripts. The TCR CDR3 was amplified in a first-round RT-PCR using the HTBI primer set. TCRdb re-called the multiplex PCR reads through MiXCR, storing one row per CDR3 protein. The table has fewer than 900,000 distinct CDR3 sequences, about a sixth seen once; the top ten hold 8.4%. Comment on this clonotype: No antigen is known for it.

General study results and limits: Ophthalmopathy was separated from stable hyperthyroidism by a 13 V-J model. Most thyroid-expanded clonotypes above 0.001 were also found in blood.

In patients aged 18 to 65, hyperthyroidism was newly diagnosed, with duration under 2 months. Each diagnosis drew on symptoms, thyroxine, TRAb, thyroid ultrasound and orbital computed tomography findings. The sequence derives from a young man with Graves' hyperthyroidism. Material for sequencing was blood. The chain joins TRBV4-3 to TRBJ2-5; D is ambiguous. The CDR3 here is CASSQSEEETQYF. In nucleotides, the CDR3 is TGCGCCAGCAGCCAGTCAGAAGAAGAGACCCAGTACTTC.